A selection of T cell receptor beta chains follows, all from one sample in a study of T cell responses to AZD1222 COVID-19 vaccine. The method was immunoSEQ multiplex PCR; TCRdb's version includes in-frame clones alone and lacks a portion of them. The sample includes approximately 130,000 clones, 80% to 95% seen only once; the top ten take around 3.1%. Sequenced material: peripheral blood, taken on day 0 of AZD1222 vaccination. Receptors originate from an adult in good health. Each CDR3 is given with its conserved first and last residue. The D gene is left open where the match is weak. Part of the rows lack a size; the others show once, few, many or a class for expanded clones.

clone_size j_call v_call d_call cdr3_aa cdr3_nt
- TRBJ1-1 TRBV6-6 TRBD1 CASSLRQGEAFF TGTGCCAGCAGCCTAAGACAGGGGGAAGCTTTCTTT
- TRBJ1-2 TRBV28 TRBD1 CAISIVDRPYGYTF TGTGCCATCTCGATAGTGGACAGGCCATATGGCTACACCTTC
- TRBJ2-6 TRBV27 - CASSSLGAGANVLTF TGTGCCAGCAGTTCGCTGGGGGCTGGGGCCAACGTCCTGACTTTC
- TRBJ2-2 TRBV11-3 - CASSLGAGPAGELFF TGTGCCAGCAGCTTAGGGGCAGGTCCTGCCGGGGAGCTGTTTTTT
- TRBJ1-3 TRBV9 - CASSVETGNTGNTIYF TGTGCCAGCAGCGTAGAAACGGGTAATACCGGAAACACCATATATTTT
- TRBJ2-1 TRBV19 - CASSTTYTNEQFF TGTGCCAGTAGTACAACTTACACGAATGAGCAGTTCTTC
- TRBJ2-3 TRBV7-9 - CASSPYTDTQYF TGTGCCAGCAGCCCTTACACAGATACGCAGTATTTT
- TRBJ1-5 TRBV24-1 - CATSDAGRSQPQHF TGTGCCACCAGTGATGCAGGTAGAAGTCAGCCCCAGCATTTT
- TRBJ2-2 TRBV9 - CASSPESGANTGELFF TGTGCCAGCAGCCCCGAAAGTGGGGCGAACACCGGGGAGCTGTTTTTT
- TRBJ2-7 TRBV30 TRBD2 CAWAWGGIEQYF TGTGCCTGGGCTTGGGGGGGGATCGAGCAGTACTTC
- TRBJ2-1 TRBV9 TRBD1 CASSLRTGVNEQFF TGTGCCAGCAGCCTACGGACAGGGGTAAATGAGCAGTTCTTC
- TRBJ2-1 TRBV28 - CASSSPSESSYNEQFF TGTGCCAGCAGTTCTCCTTCCGAGAGCTCCTACAATGAGCAGTTCTTC
once TRBJ1-2 TRBV28 - CASRARAYGYTF TGTGCCAGCAGGGCCCGAGCCTATGGCTACACCTTC
once TRBJ2-7 TRBV6-5 TRBD2 CASSLLADYEQYF TGTGCCAGCAGTCTACTAGCGGACTACGAGCAGTACTTC
- TRBJ1-4 TRBV18 TRBD1 CASGQGFSEKLFF TGTGCCAGCGGACAGGGCTTCAGTGAAAAACTGTTTTTT
- TRBJ2-7 TRBV28 - CASSFRAYEQYF TGTGCCAGCAGTTTTAGAGCTTACGAGCAGTACTTC
- TRBJ1-1 TRBV7-3 - CASSLNGDGRGEAFF TGTGCCAGCAGCTTAAATGGGGACGGGAGAGGTGAAGCTTTCTTT
- TRBJ2-1 TRBV19 TRBD2 CASKTSGRAPSYNEQFF TGTGCCAGTAAGACTAGCGGGAGGGCCCCCTCCTACAATGAGCAGTTCTTC
once TRBJ2-5 TRBV5-1 - CASSLVDRSGMGQETQYF TGCGCCAGCAGCTTGGTGGATAGGTCAGGGATGGGGCAAGAGACCCAGTACTTC
once TRBJ1-1 TRBV7-8 TRBD1 CASSLEPQGGNTEAFF TGTGCCAGCAGCTTAGAACCTCAGGGGGGTAACACTGAAGCTTTCTTT
- TRBJ2-7 TRBV2 TRBD1 CASSPFIGTGNEQYF TGTGCCAGCAGTCCATTCATCGGGACAGGGAACGAGCAGTACTTC
- TRBJ2-3 TRBV10-3 - CAISARDTTDTQYF TGTGCCATCAGTGCCCGGGACACCACAGATACGCAGTATTTT
many TRBJ2-1 TRBV9 - CASSVTAGWNYNEQFF TGTGCCAGCAGCGTAACGGCGGGCTGGAACTACAATGAGCAGTTCTTC
- TRBJ1-2 TRBV28 TRBD1 CASRVAGGRNINYGYTF TGTGCCAGCAGAGTCGCAGGGGGGAGGAATATTAACTATGGCTACACCTTC
- TRBJ2-5 TRBV7-8 - CASSSGLGGSETQYF TGTGCCAGCAGCTCGGGACTGGGGGGTTCAGAGACCCAGTACTTC
- TRBJ2-4 TRBV4-1 - CASSQPAMTVAKNIQYF TGCGCCAGCAGCCAACCAGCGATGACAGTAGCCAAAAACATTCAGTACTTC
- TRBJ2-6 TRBV12-5 - CASANSGANVLTF TGTGCTAGTGCCAACTCTGGGGCCAACGTCCTGACTTTC
- TRBJ2-1 TRBV29-1 - CSVVGLSYNEQFF TGCAGCGTTGTAGGGCTGTCCTACAATGAGCAGTTCTTC
few TRBJ2-3 TRBV29-1 - CSVEDAYTDTQYF TGCAGCGTTGAAGATGCGTATACAGATACGCAGTATTTT
- TRBJ2-3 TRBV2 - CASSEAVALDTQYF TGTGCCAGCAGTGAAGCAGTCGCCTTAGATACGCAGTATTTT
- TRBJ2-6 TRBV5-4 - CASSKRNRAGANVLTF TGTGCCAGCAGCAAAAGAAACAGGGCTGGGGCCAACGTCCTGACTTTC
- TRBJ2-7 TRBV2 - CASTRDSYEQYF TGTGCCAGCACGAGGGACTCCTACGAGCAGTACTTC
- TRBJ2-2 TRBV6-2/TRBV6-3 TRBD2 CASSYWTSGRTNPINTGELFF TGTGCCAGCAGTTATTGGACTAGCGGGAGGACCAACCCGATTAACACCGGGGAGCTGTTTTTT
- TRBJ2-5 TRBV5-1 TRBD2 CASSSLAGGGVGETQYF TGCGCCAGCAGCTCGCTAGCGGGAGGAGGAGTTGGAGAGACCCAGTACTTC
- TRBJ1-2 TRBV12-3/TRBV12-4 - CASSLEGYGYTF TGTGCCAGCAGTCTAGAGGGCTATGGCTACACCTTC
few TRBJ2-1 TRBV7-9 - CASSARRGGGSTDNEQFF TGTGCCAGCAGCGCGCGGAGAGGCGGAGGTAGCACAGACAATGAGCAGTTCTTC
- TRBJ1-1 TRBV4-1 - CASSQLVLNTEAFF TGCGCCAGCAGCCAACTGGTGCTGAACACTGAAGCTTTCTTT
- TRBJ2-1 TRBV4-1 TRBD1 CASSGYTGESWNEQFF TGCGCCAGCAGCGGGTACACAGGGGAATCTTGGAATGAGCAGTTCTTC
- TRBJ2-4 TRBV2 - CASSEGEAKNIQYF TGTGCCAGCAGTGAAGGGGAAGCCAAAAACATTCAGTACTTC
- TRBJ2-1 TRBV27 TRBD2 CATPQASGNSYNEQFF TGTGCCACTCCCCAGGCGAGCGGGAACTCCTACAATGAGCAGTTCTTC
- TRBJ2-6 TRBV28 TRBD2 CASTRGGASGANVLTF TGTGCCAGCACCCGCGGGGGGGCATCTGGGGCCAACGTCCTGACTTTC
once TRBJ1-4 TRBV6-2/TRBV6-3 - CASSFRRKTLFF TGTGCCAGCAGTTTTAGGAGAAAAACTCTGTTTTTT
- TRBJ1-1 TRBV12-5 TRBD1 CASGLGQGGTEAFF TGTGCTAGTGGTTTGGGACAGGGAGGCACTGAAGCTTTCTTT
- TRBJ2-1 TRBV27 TRBD2 CASSLPGLAGVDEQFF TGTGCCAGCAGTCTACCGGGACTAGCGGGAGTTGATGAGCAGTTCTTC
- TRBJ1-4 TRBV6-2/TRBV6-3 TRBD1 CASSGTANEKLFF TGTGCCAGCAGTGGGACAGCTAATGAAAAACTGTTTTTT
- TRBJ1-1 TRBV12-3/TRBV12-4 - CATSTGGKEAFF TGTGCCACCTCAACCGGGGGTAAGGAAGCTTTCTTT
- TRBJ1-1 TRBV5-1 - CASSLGDTEAFF TGCGCCAGCAGCTTGGGGGACACTGAAGCTTTCTTT
- TRBJ1-2 TRBV28 - CASSIGSYGYTF TGTGCCAGCAGTATCGGATCCTATGGCTACACCTTC
- TRBJ1-4 TRBV7-9 - CASVGATNEKLFF TGTGCCAGCGTAGGGGCAACTAATGAAAAACTGTTTTTT
- TRBJ1-2 TRBV7-2 - CASSLEAGYGYTF TGTGCCAGCAGCTTAGAGGCAGGGTATGGCTACACCTTC
- TRBJ2-3 TRBV4-1 - CASSQDTADTQYF TGCGCCAGCAGCCAAGATACGGCAGATACGCAGTATTTT
- TRBJ1-6 TRBV6-2/TRBV6-3 TRBD1 CASSYSISSDREYSPLHF TGTGCCAGCAGTTACTCGATCTCTTCCGACAGGGAGTATTCACCCCTCCACTTT
- TRBJ2-7 TRBV18 - CASSPPAQYEQYF TGTGCCAGCTCACCACCTGCTCAGTACGAGCAGTACTTC
- TRBJ2-5 TRBV7-2 - CASSPVPEAETQYF TGTGCCAGCAGCCCCGTCCCGGAGGCAGAGACCCAGTACTTC
- TRBJ1-6 TRBV28 TRBD1 CASSARQGASNSPLHF TGTGCCAGCAGTGCGCGACAGGGGGCAAGTAATTCACCCCTCCACTTT
once TRBJ1-6 TRBV19 TRBD1 CASSARDRTNSPLHF TGTGCCAGTAGTGCCAGGGACAGAACTAATTCACCCCTCCACTTT
- TRBJ2-1 TRBV4-3 TRBD2 CASSQDFSGSINEQFF TGCGCCAGCAGCCAAGATTTTAGCGGGAGTATCAATGAGCAGTTCTTC
once TRBJ1-1 TRBV7-2 - CASSTTENTEAFF TGTGCCAGCAGCACCACAGAGAACACTGAAGCTTTCTTT
- TRBJ2-3 TRBV5-1 - CASSLGNADTQYF TGCGCCAGCAGCCTCGGAAACGCAGATACGCAGTATTTT